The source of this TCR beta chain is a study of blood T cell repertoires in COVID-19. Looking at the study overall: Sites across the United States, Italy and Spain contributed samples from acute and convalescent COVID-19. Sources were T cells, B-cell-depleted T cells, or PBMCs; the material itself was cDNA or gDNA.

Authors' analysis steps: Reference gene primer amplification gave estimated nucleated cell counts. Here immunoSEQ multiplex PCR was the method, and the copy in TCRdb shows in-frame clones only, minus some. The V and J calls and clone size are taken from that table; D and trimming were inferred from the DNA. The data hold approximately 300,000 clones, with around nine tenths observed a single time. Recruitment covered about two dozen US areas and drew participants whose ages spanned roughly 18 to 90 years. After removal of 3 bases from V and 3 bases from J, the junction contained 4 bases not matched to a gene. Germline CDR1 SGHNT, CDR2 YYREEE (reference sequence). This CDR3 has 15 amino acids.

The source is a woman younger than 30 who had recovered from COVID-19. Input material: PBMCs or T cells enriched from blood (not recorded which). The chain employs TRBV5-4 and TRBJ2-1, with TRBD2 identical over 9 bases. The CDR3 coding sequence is TGTGCCAGCAGCTACCTTAGCGGGAGCTACAATGAGCAGTTCTTC. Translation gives CASSYLSGSYNEQFF.